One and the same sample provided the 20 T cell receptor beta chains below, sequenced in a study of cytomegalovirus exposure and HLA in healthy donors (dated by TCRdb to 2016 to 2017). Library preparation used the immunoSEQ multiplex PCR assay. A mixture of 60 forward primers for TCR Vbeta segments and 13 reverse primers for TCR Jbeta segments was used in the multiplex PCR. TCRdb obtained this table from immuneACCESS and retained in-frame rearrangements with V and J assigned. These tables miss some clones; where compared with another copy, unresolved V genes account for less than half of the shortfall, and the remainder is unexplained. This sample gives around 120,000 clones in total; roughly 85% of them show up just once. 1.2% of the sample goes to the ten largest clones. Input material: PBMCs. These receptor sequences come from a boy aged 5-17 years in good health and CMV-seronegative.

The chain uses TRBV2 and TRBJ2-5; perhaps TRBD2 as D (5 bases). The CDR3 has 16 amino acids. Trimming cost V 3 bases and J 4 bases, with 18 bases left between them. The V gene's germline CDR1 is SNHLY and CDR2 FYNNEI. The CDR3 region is CASSEFGRARGETQYF. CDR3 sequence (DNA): TGTGCCAGCAGTGAGTTTGGAAGGGCCCGGGGAGAGACCCAGTACTTC.

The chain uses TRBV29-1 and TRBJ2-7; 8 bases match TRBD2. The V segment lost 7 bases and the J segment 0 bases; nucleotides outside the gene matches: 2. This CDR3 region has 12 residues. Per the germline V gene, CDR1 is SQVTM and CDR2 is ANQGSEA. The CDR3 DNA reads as TGCAGCGGTAGCGGGAACTCCTACGAGCAGTACTTC. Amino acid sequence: CSGSGNSYEQYF.

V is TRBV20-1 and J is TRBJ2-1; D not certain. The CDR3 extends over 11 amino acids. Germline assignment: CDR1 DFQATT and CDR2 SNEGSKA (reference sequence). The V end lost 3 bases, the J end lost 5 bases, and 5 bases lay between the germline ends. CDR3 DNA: TGCAGTGCTAGCGGAGACAATGAGCAGTTCTTC. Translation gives CSASGDNEQFF.

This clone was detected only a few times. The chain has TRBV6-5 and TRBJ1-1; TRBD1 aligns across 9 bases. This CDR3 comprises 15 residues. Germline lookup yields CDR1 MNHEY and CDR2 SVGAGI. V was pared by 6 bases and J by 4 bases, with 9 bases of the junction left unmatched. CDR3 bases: TGTGCCAGCAGCATTTTATCGGACAGGGGCACTGAAGCTTTCTTT. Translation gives CASSILSDRGTEAFF.

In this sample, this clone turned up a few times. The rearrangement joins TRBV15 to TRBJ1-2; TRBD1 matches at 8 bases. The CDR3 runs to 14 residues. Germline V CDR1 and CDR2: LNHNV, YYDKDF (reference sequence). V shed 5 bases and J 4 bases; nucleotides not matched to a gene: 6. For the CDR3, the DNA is TGTGCCACCAGCTCGGACAGGGACTCCTATGGCTACACCTTC. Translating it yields CATSSDRDSYGYTF.

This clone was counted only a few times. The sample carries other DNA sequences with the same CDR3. DNA of the CDR3: TGTGCCAGCAGCTATAGCTCCTACGAGCAGTACTTC. This codes for CASSYSSYEQYF. The chain is built from TRBV7-9 and TRBJ2-7; no clear D gene. Germline V gene sequence: CDR1 SEHNR, CDR2 FQNEAQ (reference sequence). V gave up 4 bases and J gave up 0 bases, with 4 bases separating them. The CDR3 totals 12 residues.

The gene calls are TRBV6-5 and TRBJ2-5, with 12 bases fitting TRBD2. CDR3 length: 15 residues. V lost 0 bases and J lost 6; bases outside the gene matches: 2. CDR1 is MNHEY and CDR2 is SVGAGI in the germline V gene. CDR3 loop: CASSYSTSGSKTQYF. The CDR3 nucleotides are TGTGCCAGCAGTTACTCGACTAGCGGGAGTAAGACCCAGTACTTC.

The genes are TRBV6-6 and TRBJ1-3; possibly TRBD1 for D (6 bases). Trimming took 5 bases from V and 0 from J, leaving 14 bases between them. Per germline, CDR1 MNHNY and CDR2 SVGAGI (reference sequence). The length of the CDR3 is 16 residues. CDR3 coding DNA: TGTGCCAGCAGTGGGGCCGGGACAACCTCTGGAAACACCATATATTTT. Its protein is CASSGAGTTSGNTIYF.

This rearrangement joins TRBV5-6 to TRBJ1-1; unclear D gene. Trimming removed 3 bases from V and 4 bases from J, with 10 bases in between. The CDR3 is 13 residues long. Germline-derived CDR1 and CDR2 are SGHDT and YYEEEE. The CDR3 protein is CASSWWSSTEAFF. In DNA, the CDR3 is TGTGCCAGCAGCTGGTGGTCGAGCACTGAAGCTTTCTTT.

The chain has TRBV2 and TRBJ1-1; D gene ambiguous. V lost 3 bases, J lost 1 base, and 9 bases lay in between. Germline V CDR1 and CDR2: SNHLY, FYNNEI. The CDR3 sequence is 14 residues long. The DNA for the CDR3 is TGTGCCAGCAGTGACGAGGGCGCGAACACTGAAGCTTTCTTT. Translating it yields CASSDEGANTEAFF.

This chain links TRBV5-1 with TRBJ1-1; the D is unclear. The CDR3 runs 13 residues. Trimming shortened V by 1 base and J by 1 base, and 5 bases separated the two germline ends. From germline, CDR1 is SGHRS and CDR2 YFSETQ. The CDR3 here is CASSLTANTEAFF. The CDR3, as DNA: TGCGCCAGCAGCTTGACAGCGAACACTGAAGCTTTCTTT.

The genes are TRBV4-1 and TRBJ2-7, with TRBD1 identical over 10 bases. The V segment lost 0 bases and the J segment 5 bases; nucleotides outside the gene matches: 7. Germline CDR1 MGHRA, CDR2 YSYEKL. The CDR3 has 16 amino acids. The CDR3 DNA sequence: TGCGCCAGCAGCCAAGAAGTCGGGACAGGGGATAACGAGCAGTACTTC. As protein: CASSQEVGTGDNEQYF.

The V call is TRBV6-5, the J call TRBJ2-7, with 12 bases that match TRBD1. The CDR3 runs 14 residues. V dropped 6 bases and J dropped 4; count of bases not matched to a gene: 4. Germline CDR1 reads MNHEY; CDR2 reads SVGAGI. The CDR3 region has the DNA TGTGCCAGCAGGCGGGACAGGGGGCTGTACGAGCAGTACTTC. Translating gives CASRRDRGLYEQYF.

In DNA, the CDR3 is TGTGCCAGCAGCCCCGGAGGAAACGAGCAGTACTTC. It encodes CASSPGGNEQYF. This chain uses TRBV7-7 with TRBJ2-7; perhaps TRBD2 as D (5 bases). CDR1 is SSHAT, CDR2 FNYEAQ, per germline (reference sequence). Trimming took off 5 bases at V and 5 bases at J, with 10 bases between the two ends. The CDR3 contains 12 residues.

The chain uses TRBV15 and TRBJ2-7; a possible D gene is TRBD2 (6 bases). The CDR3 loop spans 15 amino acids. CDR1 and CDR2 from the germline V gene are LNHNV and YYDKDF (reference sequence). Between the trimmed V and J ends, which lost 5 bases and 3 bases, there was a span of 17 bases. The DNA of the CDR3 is TGTGCCACCAGCTTCCGGACCTTGGGACTCTACGAGCAGTACTTC. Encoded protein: CATSFRTLGLYEQYF.

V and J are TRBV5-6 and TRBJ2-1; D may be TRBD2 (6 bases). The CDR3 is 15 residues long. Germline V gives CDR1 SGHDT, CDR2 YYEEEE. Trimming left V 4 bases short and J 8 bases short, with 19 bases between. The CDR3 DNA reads TGTGCCAGCAGCCGCATGGAGGGCCCGGACGATGAGCAGTTCTTC. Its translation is CASSRMEGPDDEQFF.

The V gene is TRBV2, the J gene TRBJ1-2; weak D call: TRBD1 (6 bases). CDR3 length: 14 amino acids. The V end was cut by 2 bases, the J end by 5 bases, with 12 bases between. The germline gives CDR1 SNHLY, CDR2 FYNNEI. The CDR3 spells CASSERPGEYGYTF. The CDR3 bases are TGTGCCAGCAGTGAACGCCCAGGGGAGTATGGCTACACCTTC.

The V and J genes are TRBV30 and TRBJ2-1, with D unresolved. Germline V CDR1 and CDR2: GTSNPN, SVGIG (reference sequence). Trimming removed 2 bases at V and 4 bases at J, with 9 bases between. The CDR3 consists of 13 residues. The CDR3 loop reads CAWSTSSYNEQFF. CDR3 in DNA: TGTGCCTGGAGTACGAGTTCATACAATGAGCAGTTCTTC.

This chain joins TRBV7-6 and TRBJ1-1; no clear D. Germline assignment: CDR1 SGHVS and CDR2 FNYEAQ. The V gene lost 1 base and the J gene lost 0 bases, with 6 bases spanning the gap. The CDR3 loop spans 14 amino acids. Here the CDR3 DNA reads TGTGCCAGCAGCTTAGAAGCCCTGAACACTGAAGCTTTCTTT. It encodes CASSLEALNTEAFF. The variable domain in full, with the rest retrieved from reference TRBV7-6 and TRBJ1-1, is GAGVSQSPRYKVTKRGQDVALRCDPISGHVSLYWYRQALGQGPEFLTYFNYEAQQDKSGLPNDRFSAERPEGSISTLTIQRTEQRDSAMYRCASSLEALNTEAFFGQGTRLTVV.

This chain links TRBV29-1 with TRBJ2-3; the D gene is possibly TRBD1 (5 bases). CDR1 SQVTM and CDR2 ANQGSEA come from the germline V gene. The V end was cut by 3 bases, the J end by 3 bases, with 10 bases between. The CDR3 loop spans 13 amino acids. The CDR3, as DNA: TGCAGCGTTGACAGGGTTGGGACAGATACGCAGTATTTT. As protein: CSVDRVGTDTQYF.